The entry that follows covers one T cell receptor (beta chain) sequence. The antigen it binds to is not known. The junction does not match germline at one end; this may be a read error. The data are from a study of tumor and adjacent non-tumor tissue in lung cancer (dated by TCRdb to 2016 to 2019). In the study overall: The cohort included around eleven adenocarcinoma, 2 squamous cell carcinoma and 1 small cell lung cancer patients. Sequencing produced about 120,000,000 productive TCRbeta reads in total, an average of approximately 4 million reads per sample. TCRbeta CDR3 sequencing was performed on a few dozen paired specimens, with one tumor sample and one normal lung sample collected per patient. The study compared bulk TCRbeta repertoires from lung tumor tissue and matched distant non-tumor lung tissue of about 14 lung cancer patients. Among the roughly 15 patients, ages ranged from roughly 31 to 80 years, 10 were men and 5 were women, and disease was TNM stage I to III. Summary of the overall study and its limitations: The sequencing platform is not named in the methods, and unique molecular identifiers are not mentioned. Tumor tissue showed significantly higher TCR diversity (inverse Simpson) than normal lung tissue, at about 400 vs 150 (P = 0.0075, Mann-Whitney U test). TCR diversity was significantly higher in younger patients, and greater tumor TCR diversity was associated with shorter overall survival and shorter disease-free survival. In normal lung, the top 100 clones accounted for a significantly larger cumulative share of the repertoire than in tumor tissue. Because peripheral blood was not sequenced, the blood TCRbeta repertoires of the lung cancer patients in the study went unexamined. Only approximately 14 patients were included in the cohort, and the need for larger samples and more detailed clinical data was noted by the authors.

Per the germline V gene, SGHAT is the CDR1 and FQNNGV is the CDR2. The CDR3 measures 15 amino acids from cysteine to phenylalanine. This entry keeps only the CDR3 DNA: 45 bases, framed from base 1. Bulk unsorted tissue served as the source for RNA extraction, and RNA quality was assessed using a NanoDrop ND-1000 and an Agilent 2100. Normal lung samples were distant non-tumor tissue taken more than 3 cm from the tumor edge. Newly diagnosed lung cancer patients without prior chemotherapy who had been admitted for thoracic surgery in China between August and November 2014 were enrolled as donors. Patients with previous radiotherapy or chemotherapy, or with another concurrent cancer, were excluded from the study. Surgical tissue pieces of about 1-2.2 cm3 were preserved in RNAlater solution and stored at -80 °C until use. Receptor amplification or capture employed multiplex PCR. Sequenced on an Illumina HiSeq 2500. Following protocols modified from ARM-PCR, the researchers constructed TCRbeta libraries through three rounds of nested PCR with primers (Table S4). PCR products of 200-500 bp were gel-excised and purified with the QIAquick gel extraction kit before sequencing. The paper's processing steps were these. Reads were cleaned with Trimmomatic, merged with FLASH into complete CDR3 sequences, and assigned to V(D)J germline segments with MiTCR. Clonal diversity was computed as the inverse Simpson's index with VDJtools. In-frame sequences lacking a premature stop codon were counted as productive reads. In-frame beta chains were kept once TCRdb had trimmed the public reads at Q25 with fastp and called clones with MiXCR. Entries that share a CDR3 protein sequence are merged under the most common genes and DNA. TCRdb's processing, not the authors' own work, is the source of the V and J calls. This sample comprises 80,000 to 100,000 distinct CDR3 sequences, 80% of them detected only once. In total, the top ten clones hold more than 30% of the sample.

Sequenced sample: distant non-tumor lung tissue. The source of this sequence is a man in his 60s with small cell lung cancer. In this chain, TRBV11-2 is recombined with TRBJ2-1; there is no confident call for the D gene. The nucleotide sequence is TGTGACAGCAACTTAGAGCCCGCCTCCTACAATGAGCAGATCTTC. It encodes CDSNLEPASYNEQIF. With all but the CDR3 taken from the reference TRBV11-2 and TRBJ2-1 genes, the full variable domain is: EAGVAQSPRYKIIEKRQSVAFWCNPISGHATLYWYQQILGQGPKLLIQFQNNGVVDDSQLPKDRFSAERLKGVDSTLKIQPAKLEDSAVYLCDSNLEPASYNEQIFGPGTRLTVL.